Listed here is a single T cell receptor beta chain. This clonotype was counted many times. Its antigen is currently not known. No per-base quality is available; no much larger clone lies one base away. The data are from a study of Graves' ophthalmopathy and Graves' hyperthyroidism (dated by TCRdb to 2017 to 2018). For context, the study as a whole: A patient counted as having stable hyperthyroidism if there was no progression to ophthalmopathy within 18 months of follow-up. The study used signatures of the TCR beta repertoire to tell Graves' ophthalmopathy apart from Graves' hyperthyroidism and to predict which patients would progress to ophthalmopathy. In total, over 130 blood samples were TCR-sequenced: 40 to 45 ophthalmopathy, over 70 hyperthyroidism and about 17 hyperthyroidism-to-ophthalmopathy patients. To explore V-J signatures that distinguish ophthalmopathy from hyperthyroidism, a discovery set of 95 to 100 patients was enrolled, made up of over 40 with ophthalmopathy and 57 with stable hyperthyroidism. An independent validation cohort comprised 18 hyperthyroidism patients and around 16 patients who later progressed from hyperthyroidism to ophthalmopathy. In more than five hyperthyroidism patients, T-cell repertoires of thyroid tissue and blood were compared. Following sampling, methimazole starting at 30 mg daily was administered to hyperthyroidism patients, and high-dose intravenous methylprednisolone was administered to ophthalmopathy patients. Broad study findings and their caveats: No statistical method was used to set the sample size in advance, and the investigators knew which group each participant was assigned to. In validation, the model predicted ophthalmopathy progression with about 71% sensitivity and roughly 78% specificity; 12 predicted patients were CT-confirmed with GO in a median of approximately 6.5 months. The 13-signature model separated ophthalmopathy from stable hyperthyroidism with approximately 90% sensitivity and about 81% specificity in cross-validation, and 80%/75% in the test set. Most of the expanded thyroid clonotypes with a frequency above 0.001 were also detected in blood, and it was suggested that the thyroid immune response may be reflected by blood repertoires.

For repertoire sequencing, TCR beta CDR3 regions were amplified from RNA transcripts. A first-round RT-PCR used HTBI primers with the Qiagen OneStep RT-PCR kit, followed by a second-round multiplex PCR, size selection and purification. The libraries underwent paired-end sequencing with 100 bp reads on an Illumina HiSeq2000. The authors' analysis ran thus. SOAPnuke was used to process the reads, throwing out any read that had adapters, had uncalled bases, had a mean Phred below 15, or lacked an exact constant-primer or identifier match. COPE v1.2.5 was used to merge high-quality paired reads. Unique nucleotide sequences were defined as clonotypes and aligned to IMGT TRB V, D and J references using MiTCR v1.1. Analysis was restricted to V-J combinations with a frequency above 0.0001, which covered roughly 99% of repertoires. For each V-J combination, a TCR clonal expansion and chaos score was defined as the ratio of F50 clonal expansion to chaos observed in the TCRdist matrix. Welch's t-statistics and random forest were used to narrow the features down to about twelve V-J combinations, which were then fed into a naive Bayes classifier. The similarity between thyroid and blood repertoires was quantified using the Morisita-Horn index. TCRdb took the public reads, trimmed them with fastp at Q25, ran MiXCR for clone calling and kept in-frame beta chains. Under each unique CDR3 protein, matching rows form one entry showing the most common genes and DNA. Here the V and J calls rest on TCRdb's processing, not on the authors' analysis. Present in this sample are over a million distinct CDR3 sequences, 35% to 40% of which were seen just once. Approximately 10% of the sample belongs to the ten largest clones.

Patients with hyperthyroidism were aged 18 to 65 years, had been newly diagnosed, and had a disease duration of less than 2 months. Patients with other autoimmune diseases, uncontrolled infections, pregnancy or lactation were excluded from the study. Diagnosis relied on clinical symptoms, serum thyroxine, TRAb, thyroid ultrasound and orbital computed tomography. Total RNA was extracted using Trizol reagent, and RNA quality was checked on an Agilent 2100 Bioanalyzer. Unmatched junction bases come to 7, with V trimmed by 10 bases and J by 1 base. The CDR3, from cysteine to phenylalanine, totals 16 residues. Just the 48-base CDR3 DNA is kept, in frame starting at base 1. For CDR1 and CDR2, the germline V gene lists ENHRY and SYGVKD.

Sequencing input: peripheral blood or thyroid tissue (not recorded which). This clonotype was obtained from an adult man with Graves' hyperthyroidism. The V and J segments used are TRBV10-3 and TRBJ2-5, and TRBD2 matches 15 of the central bases. The DNA sequence reads TGTGCCACTGGACTAGCGGGAGGGGGGGGCCAAGAGACCCAGTACTTC. It codes for CATGLAGGGGQETQYF.